This TCR beta chain was profiled in a study of blood T cell repertoires in COVID-19. Study as a whole: Specimens from acute and convalescent COVID-19 originated in the United States, Italy and Spain.

Assay used: immunoSEQ multiplex PCR; TCRdb lists only in-frame clones, some missing. Of around 98,000 clones detected, approximately 72% appear once; the ten largest clones hold approximately 25%. This receptor was identified in an older man with acute or convalescent COVID-19. Sequences were obtained from peripheral blood.

This CDR3 is CASSLLLAGGGYEQYF. CDR3 coding DNA: TGTGCCAGCAGTTTATTACTAGCGGGAGGAGGATACGAGCAGTACTTC. The genes are TRBV27 and TRBJ2-7, with 12 bases lining up with TRBD2. Germline V CDR1 and CDR2: MNHEY, SMNVEV (reference sequence). V lost 1 base and J lost 4; bases outside the gene matches: 5. This CDR3 is built from 16 residues.